This T cell receptor beta chain was recorded in a study of cytomegalovirus exposure and HLA in healthy donors. Study conclusions and caveats: A reported reduction in N-insertions relative to the roughly 640-donor mean was seen in an Asian-associated ancestry cluster in a later analysis. Presence/absence analyses assumed roughly uniform sequencing depth across donors.

Regarding this clone: Its antigen is unknown.

CDR3 length equals 16 residues. The V segment lost 2 bases and the J segment 3 bases; nucleotides outside the gene matches: 8. Germline loops: CDR1 MNHNY, CDR2 SVGAGI (reference sequence). Primers: 60 Vbeta forward and 13 Jbeta reverse. Assay: immunoSEQ multiplex PCR; the TCRdb copy retains only in-frame clones and omits some. Of more than 140,000 clones in the sample, around 79% are singletons; the top ten hold approximately 5.5%. Sequencing used PBMCs. This chain connects TRBV6-6 to TRBJ2-3, with TRBD1 matching over 7 bases. The clonotype originates from a man aged 30 to 39 in good health and CMV-seropositive. DNA of the CDR3: TGTGCCAGCAGTTACCGGACAGGATACCGTACAGATACGCAGTATTTT. Its protein is CASSYRTGYRTDTQYF.